The next 18 T cell receptor beta chains were all read from a single sample in a study of T cell clones after liver transplantation. Only in-frame clones appear in the TCRdb table, and some are missing; sequencing was by immunoSEQ multiplex PCR. This table has 51,000 or so clones, roughly nine tenths appearing once. The source was CD8+ T cells from blood, collected 12 months after liver transplant. All receptors derive from a human patient who received a liver transplant. The T cells may come from the graft donor.

This clone has only a few counts. This rearrangement joins TRBV27 to TRBJ2-7; 12 nucleotides match TRBD2. Trimming took 6 bases from V and 5 from J; bases not matched to a gene: 11. Germline V lookup: CDR1 MNHEY, CDR2 SMNVEV (reference sequence). CDR3 length: 16 amino acids. The CDR3 spells CASSSGLAGFRDEQYF. Written as DNA, the CDR3 is TGTGCCAGCAGCTCCGGACTAGCGGGATTTCGCGACGAGCAGTACTTC.

The CDR3 region has the DNA TGTGCCAGCAGTTTAACTGGGCACATCTCCTACGAGCAGTACTTC. This codes for CASSLTGHISYEQYF. J is TRBJ2-7 and V is TRBV27; D call uncertain. Germline lookup yields CDR1 MNHEY and CDR2 SMNVEV (reference sequence). V dropped 2 bases and J dropped 0 bases, with 11 bases sitting between them. The CDR3 length is 15 residues.

This clone was seen only a few times. J is TRBJ2-7 and V is TRBV7-9; D could derive from TRBD1 or TRBD2 (5 bases each). Trimming stripped 1 base from V and 6 bases from J, with 16 bases between. The CDR3 covers 15 residues. Germline CDR1 and CDR2: SEHNR and FQNEAQ (reference sequence). This CDR3 is CASSLGIGQGVEQYF. The CDR3 DNA is TGTGCCAGCAGCTTAGGGATTGGGCAGGGAGTCGAGCAGTACTTC.

This rearrangement joins TRBV7-9 to TRBJ2-1; possibly TRBD2 for D (6 bases). The CDR3 consists of 16 residues. The germline V and J ends were trimmed by 5 bases and 0 bases, with 14 bases remaining between them. Germline V gene data show CDR1 as SEHNR and CDR2 as FQNEAQ (reference sequence). The CDR3 bases are TGTGCCAGCAGCCTAACTAGCCTCCACTCCTACAATGAGCAGTTCTTC. It specifies CASSLTSLHSYNEQFF.

V gene TRBV19 combines with J gene TRBJ1-3, with 7 positions matching TRBD1. The CDR3 runs to 16 residues. V lost 5 bases to trimming and J lost 4 bases; unmatched junction nucleotides: 11. Germline CDR1 and CDR2: LNHDA and SQIVND (reference sequence). The CDR3 region is CASSVPSGGIGNTIYF. CDR3 in DNA: TGTGCCAGTAGTGTGCCTTCAGGGGGGATCGGAAACACCATATATTTT. The full variable domain, in which reference TRBV19 and TRBJ1-3 provide the parts outside the CDR3, is DGGITQSPKYLFRKEGQNVTLSCEQNLNHDAMYWYRQDPGQGLRLIYYSQIVNDFQKGDIAEGYSVSREKKESFPLTVTSAQKNPTAFYLCASSVPSGGIGNTIYFGEGSWLTVV.

The chain is built from TRBV10-3 and TRBJ1-5; 9 bases match TRBD1. V was pared by 2 bases and J by 6 bases, with 5 bases of the junction left unmatched. Germline V lookup: CDR1 ENHRY, CDR2 SYGVKD. The CDR3 sequence is 15 residues long. CDR3 amino acids: CAISEGQGMGQPQHF. The CDR3 nucleotides are TGTGCCATCAGTGAGGGACAGGGGATGGGTCAGCCCCAGCATTTT.

This clone was seen once. This CDR3 is CASYGTSAYGYTF. The CDR3 DNA sequence: TGTGCCAGCTACGGGACTTCCGCCTATGGCTACACCTTC. The J gene is TRBJ1-2, the V gene TRBV18; maybe TRBD1 (5 bases). Looked up from germline, CDR1 is KGHSH and CDR2 is LQKENI. This CDR3 has 13 amino acids. V lost 7 bases and J 4 bases, leaving 13 bases between the germline ends. Drawing the rest from reference TRBV18 and TRBJ1-2, the complete variable domain is NAGVMQNPRHLVRRRGQEARLRCSPMKGHSHVYWYRQLPEEGLKFMVYLQKENIIDESGMPKERFSAEFPKEGPSILRIQQVVRGDSAAYFCASYGTSAYGYTFGSGTRLTVV.

The V and J genes are TRBV11-1 and TRBJ2-2; no definite D call. CDR3 length: 15 amino acids. V was clipped by 6 bases and J by 6 bases, with 17 bases between them. CDR1 is SGHAT, CDR2 FQDESV, per germline (reference sequence). CDR3 coding DNA: TGTGCCAGCAGGGACGAAGGACCTGGTGCCGGGGAGCTGTTTTTT. This gives the protein CASRDEGPGAGELFF.

This sequence joins TRBV9 and TRBJ1-3; D is ambiguous. Germline CDR1 SGDLS, CDR2 YYNGEE. Trimming took off 1 base at V and 0 bases at J, with 11 bases between the two ends. This CDR3 has 16 amino acids. CDR3 sequence reads: CASSVLPGPSGNTIYF. The CDR3 region has the DNA TGTGCCAGCAGCGTACTCCCTGGTCCCTCTGGAAACACCATATATTTT.

The V gene is TRBV5-6, the J gene TRBJ2-1; 9 bases line up with TRBD2. The CDR3 has 15 residues. Germline V gene sequence: CDR1 SGHDT, CDR2 YYEEEE. V dropped 6 bases and J dropped 3; count of bases not matched to a gene: 7. Here the CDR3 reads CASTSETSGYNEQFF. The CDR3 bases are TGTGCCAGCACGTCCGAGACTAGCGGCTACAATGAGCAGTTCTTC.

The chain is built from TRBV27 and TRBJ2-1; D possibly corresponds to TRBD2 (5 bases). This CDR3 comprises 15 residues. V was clipped by 5 bases and J by 2 bases, with 13 bases between them. CDR1 and CDR2 (germline): MNHEY, SMNVEV (reference sequence). CDR3 DNA sequence: TGTGCCAGCAGTGCCCGGCTAGCTCCCTACAATGAGCAGTTCTTC. Amino acid sequence: CASSARLAPYNEQFF.

The chain carries TRBV27 and TRBJ2-3; a possible D gene is TRBD2 (6 bases). Trimming pared 6 bases from V and 5 bases from J, leaving 12 bases between. From germline, CDR1 is MNHEY and CDR2 SMNVEV (reference sequence). The CDR3 is 13 residues long. This chain's CDR3 is CASSWEVGDTQYF. CDR3 nucleotide sequence: TGTGCCAGCAGCTGGGAGGTAGGAGATACGCAGTATTTT.

The chain carries TRBV5-1 and TRBJ2-5; 8 bases agree with TRBD1. The germline CDR1 and CDR2 sequences are SGHRS and YFSETQ. This CDR3 is 19 amino acids long. V lost 1 base, J lost 5 bases, and 19 bases stayed unmatched. CDR3 amino acids: CASSLTPPAARTGRETQYF. CDR3 bases: TGCGCCAGCAGCTTGACACCGCCGGCAGCCCGGACAGGGAGGGAGACCCAGTACTTC.

The chain links TRBV15 to TRBJ2-7, with 12 nucleotides matching TRBD2. Germline-derived CDR1 and CDR2 are LNHNV and YYDKDF (reference sequence). The CDR3 extends over 14 amino acids. Trimming took 8 bases from V and 7 from J; bases not matched to a gene: 9. The CDR3 sequence: CATGLAGGPGEQYF. CDR3 nucleotide sequence: TGTGCCACCGGTCTAGCGGGAGGGCCGGGGGAGCAGTACTTC.

A single count supports this clone. The chain carries TRBV5-4 and TRBJ2-1; 15 nucleotides line up with TRBD2. From germline, CDR1 is SGHNT and CDR2 YYREEE (reference sequence). V was pared by 4 bases and J by 7 bases, with 6 bases of the junction left unmatched. This CDR3 has 16 residues. The CDR3 region is CASSGPGLAGGNEQFF. The CDR3 nucleotides read TGTGCCAGCAGCGGGCCCGGACTAGCGGGGGGGAATGAGCAGTTCTTC.

In the case of this clone: The sample contains more than one DNA sequence encoding this CDR3. V is TRBV27 and J is TRBJ2-7, with a possible D match to TRBD1 (5 bases). The CDR3 spans 13 residues. Germline CDR1 reads MNHEY; CDR2 reads SMNVEV (reference sequence). Trimming cost V 2 bases and J 1 base, with 6 bases left between them. Here the CDR3 reads CASSLTGSYEQYF. The CDR3 region has the DNA TGTGCCAGCAGTTTAACAGGTTCCTACGAGCAGTACTTC.

A few counts support this clone. The J gene is TRBJ2-7, the V gene TRBV7-6, with a possible D match to TRBD1 (6 bases). Deletions cut 3 bases from V and 4 bases from J, with 7 bases between. Germline-derived CDR1 and CDR2 are SGHVS and FNYEAQ. The CDR3 length is 12 residues. Written as DNA, the CDR3 is TGTGCCAGCAGCTTCGGACAGTACGAGCAGTACTTC. The encoded protein is CASSFGQYEQYF.

Only a few counts were recorded for this clone. This chain uses TRBV2 with TRBJ2-7; 7 bases fit TRBD1. Germline CDR1 is SNHLY and CDR2 is FYNNEI. The J segment lost 3 bases and the V segment lost 6 bases, leaving 5 bases of the junction unmatched. This CDR3 is 13 amino acids long. CDR3 sequence reads: CASRLDRDYEQYF. CDR3 nucleotides: TGTGCCAGCAGGCTCGACAGGGACTACGAGCAGTACTTC.